This record looks at one TCR beta chain sequence and its context. The assay was immunoSEQ multiplex PCR, and TCRdb's table has in-frame clones only and misses some. The repertoire holds about 78,000 clones, around four fifths seen once, with roughly 3% in the top ten. The V gene's germline CDR1 is WNHNN and CDR2 SYGVQD (reference sequence). V was cut by 10 bases and J by 6 bases, with 16 bases left in between. The CDR3 contains 13 residues. This sample is part of a study of T cells in localized non-small cell lung cancer. The sequenced sample was peripheral blood, obtained before any cancer treatment. This TCR was recovered from a man aged 40-75 years with stage I lung adenocarcinoma. The chain joins TRBV10-1 to TRBJ2-1; possible D gene TRBD2, 7 bases. CDR3 loop: CATSGASGNEQFF. The CDR3 DNA is TGCGCCACCTCGGGGGCTAGCGGCAATGAGCAGTTCTTC.